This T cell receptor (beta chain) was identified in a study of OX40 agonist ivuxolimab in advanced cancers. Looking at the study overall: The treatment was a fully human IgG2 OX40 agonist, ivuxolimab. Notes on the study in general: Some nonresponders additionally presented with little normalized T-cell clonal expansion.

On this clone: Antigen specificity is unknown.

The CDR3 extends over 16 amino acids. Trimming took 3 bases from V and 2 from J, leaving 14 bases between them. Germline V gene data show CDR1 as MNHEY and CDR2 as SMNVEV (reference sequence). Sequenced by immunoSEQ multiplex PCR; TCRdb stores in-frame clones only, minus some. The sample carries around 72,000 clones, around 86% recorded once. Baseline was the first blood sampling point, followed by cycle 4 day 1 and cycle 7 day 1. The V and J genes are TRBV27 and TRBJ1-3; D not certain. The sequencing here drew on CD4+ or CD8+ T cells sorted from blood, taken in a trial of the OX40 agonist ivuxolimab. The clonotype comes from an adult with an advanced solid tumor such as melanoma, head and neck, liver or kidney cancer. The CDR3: CASSFFLGETGNTIYF. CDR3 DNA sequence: TGTGCCAGCAGTTTTTTTCTAGGCGAAACTGGAAACACCATATATTTT.